The source of this T cell receptor (beta chain) is a study of identical twins. On this clonotype itself: Its target is not known.

V lost 7 bases, J lost 5 bases, and 15 bases stayed unmatched. The V gene's germline CDR1 is MDHEN and CDR2 SYDVKM. This CDR3 spans 17 amino acids. It was template switching that added a universal primer site, and there were unique molecular identifiers on the cDNA. TCRdb re-derived calls from the 5' RACE reads in MiXCR, one entry per CDR3 protein. Counted here are about 890,000 distinct CDR3 sequences, over 9% occurring once; the ten biggest clones make up about 1.6%. The study's findings and limits: Twin sharing of out-of-frame TCR alpha was underestimated by models in monozygotic pairs. Weaker excess sharing between twins was seen in beta out-of-frame sequences.

This sample was also put to use in a study of yellow fever vaccine responses in identical twins. That study reports: It has been reported that, in twins, the vaccine T cell response seemed partly convergent and partly personalized.

This chain uses TRBV28 with TRBJ1-5; 9 nucleotides align to TRBD1. The sequence derives from a woman between 18 and 29 years old in good health. The specimen was PBMCs. The CDR3 spells CASIKETGTGSYQPQHF. The CDR3 region has the DNA TGTGCCAGCATCAAGGAGACCGGGACAGGGTCCTATCAGCCCCAGCATTTT.